These T cell receptor beta chains were read from a single sample in a study of cytotoxic CD8 clonotypes in ibrutinib-treated CLL. This table comes from immunoSEQ multiplex PCR, and its TCRdb copy is limited to in-frame clones, with some not included. The sample has fewer than 300,000 clones; 70% to 80% are singletons. This sample comprised PBMCs, obtained at disease progression, from a patient treated with ibrutinib. Every receptor here comes from a human donor with chronic lymphocytic leukemia. The CDR3 runs from the conserved cysteine through the conserved F or W. The D gene is left open where the match is weak. Only some rows state a clone size, as once, few, many or a class for expanded clones.

TRBJ1-2	TRBV7-9	NA	NA	TGTGCCAGCAGCCCACTCGTAGACTATGGCTACACCTTC	CASSPLVDYGYTF
TRBJ1-2	TRBV29-1	NA	few	TGCAGCGGACGCTATGGCTACACCTTC	CSGRYGYTF
TRBJ2-7	TRBV4-1	NA	NA	TGCGCCAGCAGCCACCAGGGCCCCTACGAGCAGTACTTC	CASSHQGPYEQYF
TRBJ1-2	TRBV28	TRBD1	NA	TGTGCCAGCGTACCCCTGGGACAGGGGGCGTACTATGGCTACACCTTC	CASVPLGQGAYYGYTF
TRBJ2-4	TRBV4-1	TRBD2	NA	TGCGCCAGCAGCCACCGACTAGCGGGGGGGCGTTGGGCCAAAAACATTCAGTACTTC	CASSHRLAGGRWAKNIQYF
TRBJ2-3	TRBV10-3	TRBD1	NA	TGTGCCATCGAGGGACAGGGCGCAGATACGCAGTATTTT	CAIEGQGADTQYF
TRBJ2-1	TRBV9	TRBD1	NA	TGTGCCAGCGGGAGACAGGGTAGTAATGATGAGCAGTTCTTC	CASGRQGSNDEQFF
TRBJ2-2	TRBV2	NA	NA	TGTGCCAGCAGTAGGGACCGATCGGGCACCGGGGAGCTGTTTTTT	CASSRDRSGTGELFF
TRBJ1-2	TRBV7-6	TRBD1	few	TGTGCCAGCAGCGAGACAGGGGCCCGCTCCTATGGCTACACCTTC	CASSETGARSYGYTF
TRBJ2-1	TRBV18	TRBD1	few	TGTGCCAGCTCGCTGGACAGGGTTCGGTACAATGAGCAGTTCTTC	CASSLDRVRYNEQFF
TRBJ2-5	TRBV5-4	NA	few	TGTGCCAGCAGCTTGGGGACTCAAGAGACCCAGTACTTC	CASSLGTQETQYF
TRBJ2-7	TRBV6-1	TRBD2	few	TGTGCCAGCATCTTGACTAGCAGGACCTCCTACGAGCAGTACTTC	CASILTSRTSYEQYF
TRBJ1-5	TRBV19	NA	NA	TGTGCCAGTAGTACACAGGTCCAGAGGGGTCAGCCCCAGCATTTT	CASSTQVQRGQPQHF
TRBJ2-1	TRBV25-1	TRBD2	NA	TGTGCCAGCTCCACTGCGGGAGCCTTCAATGAGCAGTTCTTC	CASSTAGAFNEQFF
TRBJ2-2	TRBV5-1	TRBD2	NA	TGCGCCAGCAGCCCCGGACTAGCGGGACACACCGGGGAGCTGTTTTTT	CASSPGLAGHTGELFF
TRBJ1-1	TRBV5-1	NA	NA	TGCGCCAGCAGCTTAGGTCTGAACACTGAAGCTTTCTTT	CASSLGLNTEAFF
TRBJ1-5	TRBV6-1	NA	NA	TGTGCCAGCAGTGGCATGGGGGGTAGCAATCAGCCCCAGCATTTT	CASSGMGGSNQPQHF
TRBJ2-3	TRBV28	NA	NA	TGTGCCAGCAGTAGCCCCTCCGAGCTTACAGATACGCAGTATTTT	CASSSPSELTDTQYF
TRBJ2-7	TRBV9	NA	few	TGTGCCAGCAGGGCAGGTACCCCCCACGAGCAGTACTTC	CASRAGTPHEQYF
TRBJ2-2	TRBV7-6	TRBD2	NA	TGTGCCAGCAGCCCCGGACTAGCGGGGAACACCGGGGAGCTGTTTTTT	CASSPGLAGNTGELFF
TRBJ2-7	TRBV5-1	NA	NA	TGCGCCAGCAGGGAAGGGGGAAGATACGAGCAGTACTTC	CASREGGRYEQYF
TRBJ2-2	TRBV7-7	TRBD1	NA	TGTGCCAGCAGCTCCGACAGGGCCGGGGAGCTGTTTTTT	CASSSDRAGELFF
TRBJ1-1	TRBV27	NA	NA	TGTGCCAGCAGTTTATCTAGGGGTACTGAAGCTTTCTTT	CASSLSRGTEAFF
TRBJ2-3	TRBV7-8	NA	NA	TGTGCCAGCAGCTTAGCCCACACCACAGATACGCAGTATTTT	CASSLAHTTDTQYF
TRBJ1-6	TRBV4-1	NA	NA	TGCGCCAGCAGCCAAGAGTCAAGAAACCCTACTTATAATTCACCCCTCCACTTT	CASSQESRNPTYNSPLHF
TRBJ2-5	TRBV28	TRBD1	NA	TGTGCCAGCAGTGGAATACAGGGGGTCCAGGAGACCCAGTACTTC	CASSGIQGVQETQYF
TRBJ2-5	TRBV13	TRBD2	NA	TGTGCCAGCAGCCCGATGGACGGGGGAGGGGAGACCCAGTACTTC	CASSPMDGGGETQYF
TRBJ1-2	TRBV7-9	NA	NA	TGTGCCAGCAGCTTAGCCCCGGGATCTGGCTACACCTTC	CASSLAPGSGYTF
TRBJ1-3	TRBV29-1	NA	NA	TGCAGCGCTAGCCTGGGAGACACCATATATTTT	CSASLGDTIYF
TRBJ1-6	TRBV19	NA	NA	TGTGCCAGTAGTATAGATGGACCCGGCAAGACCCTCCACTTT	CASSIDGPGKTLHF
TRBJ2-7	TRBV5-6	NA	NA	TGTGCCAGCAGCTTGTTGGAATACGAGCAGTACTTC	CASSLLEYEQYF
TRBJ1-1	TRBV18	TRBD1	NA	TGTGCCAGCTCACCGACAGGGTTGAACACTGAAGCTTTCTTT	CASSPTGLNTEAFF
TRBJ2-7	TRBV5-1	NA	NA	TGCGCCAGCAGCCCCGTCCCTCTCCGGGACCGGAGCTCCTACGAGCAGTACTTC	CASSPVPLRDRSSYEQYF
TRBJ2-7	TRBV6-5	NA	NA	TGTGCCAGCAGTTACTCGGGGGGAAAGGCCTACGAGCAGTACTTC	CASSYSGGKAYEQYF
TRBJ2-2	TRBV7-9	TRBD2	NA	TGTGCCAGCAGCTGGCGACTAGCGGGAGTCACCGGGGAGCTGTTTTTT	CASSWRLAGVTGELFF